This record concerns one T cell receptor (beta chain) sequence. One base away lies a much larger clone, so this may be a sequencing read error. It was during active infection that Seattle patients were enrolled and then longitudinally followed. This sample was included in a study of blood T cell repertoires in COVID-19. In the study overall: The samples span acute and convalescent COVID-19 from the United States, Italy and Spain.

Original processing notes: How many nucleated cells were present was estimated from reference gene primer amplification. Libraries were prepared by immunoSEQ multiplex PCR; TCRdb keeps only in-frame clonotypes and omits some of them. That table supplies the V and J calls and clone size; D and trimming were determined from the DNA. This sample carries 170,000 or so clones, over 70% of them seen once, and the ten largest clones take around 7%. The CDR3 has 15 residues. CDR1 MNHNS and CDR2 SASEGT come from the germline V gene. V lost 2 bases and J lost 8, with 17 bases in between. The receptor comes from a woman aged 40 to 49 with COVID-19, enrolled during active disease. The rearrangement uses TRBV6-1 and TRBJ2-3, with D maybe TRBD2 (5 bases). The sequencing sample was made of peripheral blood. CDR3 amino acids: CASSESEGVSRTQYF. The DNA for the CDR3 is TGTGCCAGCAGTGAATCTGAGGGTGTTAGTCGTACGCAGTATTTT.